The 22 T cell receptor beta chains in this list originate from one sample, sequenced in a study of cytomegalovirus exposure and HLA in healthy donors (dated 2017 in TCRdb). The library was built by means of the immunoSEQ multiplex PCR assay. A mixture of 60 forward primers for TCR Vbeta segments and 13 reverse primers for TCR Jbeta segments was used in the multiplex PCR. In its TCRdb copy, this immuneACCESS table keeps in-frame sequences only and misses some clones. Where compared with another copy, unresolved V genes explain less than half of these, and the others have no known cause. This sample comprises approximately 300,000 clones, roughly 81% of them detected only once. The top ten constitute about 2% of the sample. The sequencing input was PBMCs. These receptor sequences come from a woman aged 40-49 years in good health and CMV-seropositive.

V and J are TRBV29-1 and TRBJ2-1; TRBD2 aligns across 9 bases. The V segment lost 7 bases and the J segment 3 bases; nucleotides outside the gene matches: 10. This CDR3 is 15 amino acids long. The V gene's germline CDR1 is SQVTM and CDR2 ANQGSEA. The CDR3 DNA sequence: TGCAGCGCCGGACTAGCGCGAAAGGGCTACAATGAGCAGTTCTTC. It codes for CSAGLARKGYNEQFF.

The rearrangement uses TRBV28 and TRBJ2-4; D not certain. Deletions cut 6 bases from V and 8 bases from J, with 8 bases between. Germline V CDR1 and CDR2: MDHEN, SYDVKM. The CDR3 sequence is 11 residues long. CDR3 sequence (DNA): TGTGCCAGCAGCGCTCCGGACATTCAGTACTTC. Its translation: CASSAPDIQYF.

This chain joins TRBV4-3 and TRBJ1-5; no reliable D call. V lost 1 base, J lost 1 base, and 11 bases lay in between. CDR1 and CDR2 (germline): LGHNA, YSLEER. The CDR3 contains 16 residues. CDR3 in DNA: TGCGCCAGCAGCCAAGTGGCGGGGATGAGCAATCAGCCCCAGCATTTT. Residues: CASSQVAGMSNQPQHF.

The chain recombines TRBV29-1 with TRBJ2-1; possible D gene TRBD2, 5 bases. Looked up from germline, CDR1 is SQVTM and CDR2 is ANQGSEA. The CDR3 covers 15 residues. The ends were cut back, 6 bases at V and 5 bases at J, with 20 bases in the middle. In nucleotides, the CDR3 is TGCAGCGTCCCTCGGGGTTCCAGCTTCAACAATGAGCAGTTCTTC. Its translation is CSVPRGSSFNNEQFF.

J is TRBJ1-6 and V is TRBV5-1; tentatively, D is TRBD1 (5 bases). The CDR3 sequence is 14 residues long. CDR1 is SGHRS, CDR2 YFSETQ, per germline. The V gene lost 0 bases and the J gene lost 10 bases, with 11 bases spanning the gap. CDR3 protein: CASSLEGRISPLHF. DNA for the CDR3: TGCGCCAGCAGCTTGGAGGGGCGAATATCACCCCTCCACTTT.

The gene calls are TRBV11-3 and TRBJ1-4; 8 bases match TRBD1. Germline V gene lookup returns CDR1 SGHNT and CDR2 YENEEA. The CDR3 length is 13 residues. The ends lost 5 bases at V and 12 bases at J; junction bases unmatched: 8. This CDR3 reads CASSPGTGVELFF. Here the CDR3 DNA reads TGTGCCAGCAGCCCGGGGACAGGAGTAGAACTGTTTTTT.

The rearrangement uses TRBV14 and TRBJ2-5, with D possibly matching TRBD2 (5 bases). V lost 4 bases and J lost 2, with 14 bases in between. The CDR3 has 15 amino acids. Germline V lookup: CDR1 SGHDN, CDR2 FVKESK. CDR3 nucleotides: TGTGCCAGCAGCCTACGGCGGGCCAGACAAGAGACCCAGTACTTC. This sequence encodes CASSLRRARQETQYF.

In nucleotides, the CDR3 is TGTGCCAGCAGCGCTTCCGGGACAGGGTCCGGGGATACGCAGTATTTT. This codes for CASSASGTGSGDTQYF. The genes are TRBV9 and TRBJ2-3, with TRBD1 matching over 9 bases. The CDR3 totals 16 residues. Trimming at V came to 3 bases and at J to 6 bases, leaving 11 bases not matched to a gene. Germline V gene data show CDR1 as SGDLS and CDR2 as YYNGEE.

The sample holds a few counts of this clone. The chain is built from TRBV7-9 and TRBJ2-5; D remains ambiguous. Germline CDR1 reads SEHNR; CDR2 reads FQNEAQ (reference sequence). The V end lost 5 bases, the J end lost 5 bases, and 6 bases lay between the germline ends. The CDR3 length is 11 residues. CDR3 bases: TGTGCCAGCAGCACTTTTGAGACCCAGTACTTC. Residues: CASSTFETQYF.

The chain uses TRBV7-6 and TRBJ1-2, with 9 bases matching TRBD1. J lost 4 bases, V lost 5 bases, and 8 bases had no gene match. Germline CDR1 reads SGHVS; CDR2 reads FNYEAQ. This CDR3 comprises 15 residues. CDR3 loop: CASSQGQGDGYGYTF. Written as DNA, the CDR3 is TGTGCCAGCAGCCAGGGACAGGGTGACGGCTATGGCTACACCTTC.

The J gene is TRBJ2-7, the V gene TRBV7-8, with TRBD2 identical over 8 bases. Per germline, CDR1 SGHVS and CDR2 FQNEAQ. V trimming: 1 base; J trimming: 2 bases; junction bases outside the gene matches: 4. The CDR3 spans 15 residues. The DNA of the CDR3 is TGTGCCAGCAGCTTAGGTGTAGCGGGAACCTACGAGCAGTACTTC. This sequence encodes CASSLGVAGTYEQYF.

The chain joins TRBV7-8 to TRBJ2-1, with D perhaps matching TRBD2 (5 bases). This CDR3 has 14 amino acids. Trimming removed 2 bases from V and 6 bases from J, with 11 bases in between. CDR1 is SGHVS, CDR2 FQNEAQ, per germline. Written as DNA, the CDR3 is TGTGCCAGCAGCTTACGCGAGGGTCTCAATGAGCAGTTCTTC. This encodes CASSLREGLNEQFF.

This sequence joins TRBV7-3 and TRBJ2-1, with 7 bases lining up with TRBD2. The germline V gene has CDR1 SGHTA and CDR2 FQGTGA. After removal of 1 base from V and 3 bases from J, the junction contained 3 bases not matched to a gene. CDR3 length: 15 residues. CDR3 protein: CASSLRSGNYNEQFF. In DNA form, the CDR3 reads TGTGCCAGCAGCTTAAGAAGCGGGAACTACAATGAGCAGTTCTTC.

The chain carries TRBV7-3 and TRBJ1-1, with TRBD1 as a possible D gene (5 bases). CDR3 length equals 13 residues. V lost 8 bases, J lost 0 bases, and 10 bases lay in between. The germline V gene has CDR1 SGHTA and CDR2 FQGTGA. The CDR3 sequence: CASSEGVNTEAFF. The DNA of the CDR3 is TGTGCCAGCTCGGAAGGGGTGAACACTGAAGCTTTCTTT.

This rearrangement joins TRBV5-6 to TRBJ2-6; TRBD1 matches 7 bases. Germline CDR1 SGHDT, CDR2 YYEEEE. Germline trimming cut 0 bases from V and 2 bases from J; bases unmatched to any gene: 2. The CDR3 contains 16 residues. The CDR3 DNA follows: TGTGCCAGCAGCTTGGGGGACAGAGCTGGGGCCAACGTCCTGACTTTC. It translates to CASSLGDRAGANVLTF.

Worth noting for this clone: Germline and junction disagree at one end, which may indicate a read error. The chain couples TRBV6-5 to TRBJ2-6; D is ambiguous. The CDR3 runs 13 residues. Germline V gives CDR1 MNHEY, CDR2 SVGAGI. The CDR3 nucleotides read TGTGCCAGCAGTTACTTCTTCGCCAACGGCCTGACTTTC. Protein sequence: CASSYFFANGLTF.

The chain joins TRBV30 to TRBJ2-5; 11 bases agree with TRBD2. The J call is uncertain, as TRBJ2-7 better fits the DNA end. Germline CDR1 is GTSNPN and CDR2 is SVGIG (reference sequence). CDR3 length: 15 residues. Written as DNA, the CDR3 is TGTGCCTGGAGTGTAACGAGACTAGCGGGATACGAGCAGTACTTC. As protein: CAWSVTRLAGYEQYF.

This sequence joins TRBV5-1 and TRBJ2-2, with D perhaps matching TRBD2 (5 bases). The CDR3 length is 12 residues. V lost 4 bases and J 7 bases, leaving 8 bases between the germline ends. Germline loops: CDR1 SGHRS, CDR2 YFSETQ. In DNA, the CDR3 is TGCGCCAGCAGCCCCGAGGGCGGGGAGCTGTTTTTT. The encoded protein is CASSPEGGELFF. Complete variable domain (other parts from reference TRBV5-1 and TRBJ2-2): KAGVTQTPRYLIKTRGQQVTLSCSPISGHRSVSWYQQTPGQGLQFLFEYFSETQRNKGNFPGRFSGRQFSNSRSEMNVSTLELGDSALYLCASSPEGGELFFGEGSRLTVL.

The chain joins TRBV4-3 to TRBJ2-1, with 8 bases aligning to TRBD2. The V gene's germline CDR1 is LGHNA and CDR2 YSLEER. Germline trimming cut 4 bases from V and 3 bases from J; bases unmatched to any gene: 8. The CDR3 totals 16 residues. The CDR3 protein is CASSPDWAGGYNEQFF. CDR3 nucleotide sequence: TGCGCCAGCAGCCCAGACTGGGCGGGAGGCTACAATGAGCAGTTCTTC.

The V and J genes are TRBV5-1 and TRBJ2-2; 9 bases align to TRBD2. The CDR3 totals 16 residues. V lost 7 bases and J lost 7; bases outside the gene matches: 14. CDR1 is SGHRS, CDR2 YFSETQ, per germline. The CDR3 region has the DNA TGCGCCAGCTCCCCGGCTTTAGCGGGAGATCACGGGGAGCTGTTTTTT. Amino acids: CASSPALAGDHGELFF.

The V gene is TRBV11-3, the J gene TRBJ2-7; the D gene is possibly TRBD2 (5 bases). The CDR3 extends over 14 amino acids. V was trimmed by 5 bases and J by 4 bases, leaving 15 bases between them. The germline V gene has CDR1 SGHNT and CDR2 YENEEA. CDR3: CASSPGGQIYEQYF. The DNA for the CDR3 is TGTGCCAGCAGCCCAGGCGGGCAGATTTACGAGCAGTACTTC.

CDR3 protein: CASSSGASNEQFF. The CDR3, as DNA: TGCGCCAGCAGCTCAGGGGCTTCCAATGAGCAGTTCTTC. The chain joins TRBV5-1 to TRBJ2-1; the D gene is possibly TRBD1 (6 bases). This CDR3 spans 13 amino acids. Trimming pared 3 bases from V and 6 bases from J, leaving 10 bases between. Germline V gene data show CDR1 as SGHRS and CDR2 as YFSETQ.